Listed below are T cell receptor beta chains from one sample, sequenced in a study of cytomegalovirus exposure and HLA in healthy donors. The assay was immunoSEQ multiplex PCR, and TCRdb's table has in-frame clones only and misses some. The table lists 120,000 to 150,000 clones, approximately 80% of them singletons. The sequenced sample consisted of PBMCs. Receptors originate from a male donor in good health and CMV-seronegative. Both conserved end residues are part of each CDR3. A D gene is named only where the DNA matches it firmly. Only some rows state a clone size, as once, few, many or a class for expanded clones.

d_call	v_call	clone_size	j_call	cdr3_aa	cdr3_nt
-	TRBV30	-	TRBJ2-3	CAWGITGRTDTQYF	TGTGCCTGGGGAATAACGGGGAGGACAGATACGCAGTATTTT
-	TRBV29-1	once	TRBJ1-2	CSVGGATGYTF	TGCAGCGTTGGTGGGGCCACTGGCTACACCTTC
TRBD2	TRBV5-6	once	TRBJ2-3	CASSSYAAGVVRDTQYF	TGTGCCAGCAGCTCCTACGCGGCGGGAGTAGTCCGGGATACGCAGTATTTT
TRBD2	TRBV6-5	once	TRBJ2-7	CASSYSWGSGRHEQYF	TGTGCCAGCAGTTACTCTTGGGGTAGCGGGAGGCACGAGCAGTACTTC
TRBD2	TRBV4-3	-	TRBJ2-5	CASSRQLAGGQETQYF	TGCGCCAGCAGCCGCCAACTAGCGGGAGGGCAAGAGACCCAGTACTTC
TRBD1	TRBV7-2	-	TRBJ2-5	CASSPAGWAGGAVLETQYF	TGTGCCAGCAGTCCCGCCGGGTGGGCAGGGGGCGCGGTACTAGAGACCCAGTACTTC
TRBD1	TRBV7-8	-	TRBJ1-5	CASSPEGASNQPQHF	TGTGCCAGCAGTCCGGAGGGGGCGAGCAATCAGCCCCAGCATTTT
TRBD2	TRBV2	once	TRBJ2-7	CASGAGAYEQYF	TGTGCCAGCGGGGCGGGGGCCTACGAGCAGTACTTC
-	TRBV5-1	once	TRBJ2-3	CASSLFTAAAEDTQYF	TGCGCCAGCAGCTTATTCACGGCGGCGGCTGAGGATACGCAGTATTTT
-	TRBV5-6	-	TRBJ2-7	CASSSSDEEDYEQYF	TGTGCCAGCAGCTCAAGCGACGAGGAGGACTACGAGCAGTACTTC